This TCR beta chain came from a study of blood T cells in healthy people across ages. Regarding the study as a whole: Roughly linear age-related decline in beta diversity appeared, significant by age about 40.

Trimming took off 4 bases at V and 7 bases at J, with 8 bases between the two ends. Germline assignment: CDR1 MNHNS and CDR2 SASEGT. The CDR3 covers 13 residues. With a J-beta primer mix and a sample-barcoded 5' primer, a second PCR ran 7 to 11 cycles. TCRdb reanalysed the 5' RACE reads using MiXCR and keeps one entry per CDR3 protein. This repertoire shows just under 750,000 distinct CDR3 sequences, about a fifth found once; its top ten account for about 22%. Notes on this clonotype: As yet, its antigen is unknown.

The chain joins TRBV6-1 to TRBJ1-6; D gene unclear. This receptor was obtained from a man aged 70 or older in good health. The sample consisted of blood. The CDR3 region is CASSVRWNSPLHF. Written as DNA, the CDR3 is TGTGCCAGCAGTGTTCGGTGGAATTCACCCCTCCACTTT.